A selection of T cell receptor beta chains follows, all from one sample in a study of early T cells in non-severe SARS-CoV-2 infection. A single record per CDR3 protein comes from TCRdb applying MiXCR to the 5' RACE reads. The data show tens of thousands of distinct CDR3 sequences, roughly 12% seen once. Material for sequencing was whole blood. The receptors come from an adult who was a healthcare worker with PCR-confirmed SARS-CoV-2 infection or an uninfected control (not recorded which). Each CDR3 is given with its conserved first and last residue. D genes are given only for firm matches. Clone sizes are given selectively: once, few, many, or a class where the clone is expanded.

clone size	V gene	J gene	D gene	CDR3 DNA	CDR3 protein
NA	TRBV3-1	TRBJ1-4	NA	TGTGCCAGCAGCCAAGATCCCAGGGAGGACAATGAAAAACTGTTTTTT	CASSQDPREDNEKLFF
few	TRBV29-1	TRBJ2-5	NA	TGCAGCGCCCTGGGCCCAAGCGAGGAGACCCAGTACTTC	CSALGPSEETQYF
many	TRBV11-2	TRBJ2-7	NA	TGTGCCAGCAGCTCATCCCCGGGCGAGCAGTACTTC	CASSSSPGEQYF
few	TRBV29-1	TRBJ2-5	NA	TGCAGCGTTATGACAGGCCAAGAGACCCAGTACTTC	CSVMTGQETQYF
medium-sized	TRBV10-3	TRBJ2-1	TRBD1	TGTGCCATCAATACCGGGACAGGGCAGTTCTTC	CAINTGTGQFF
NA	TRBV20-1	TRBJ2-3	NA	TGCAGTGCTAGAGGGGCAGGGAAGTTATCAGATACGCAGTATTTT	CSARGAGKLSDTQYF
NA	TRBV10-1	TRBJ2-3	TRBD2	TGCGCCAGCAGTGAGCGTGGTAGCGGGAGTCATACGCAGTATTTT	CASSERGSGSHTQYF
NA	TRBV6-2/TRBV6-3	TRBJ2-7	NA	TGTGCCAGCAGTTTGAGGCCCAAGAGCCTATACGAGCAGTACTTC	CASSLRPKSLYEQYF
few	TRBV6-1	TRBJ1-5	NA	TGTGCCAGCAACACACAGGGTGGAAATCAGCCCCAGCATTTT	CASNTQGGNQPQHF
few	TRBV12-3/TRBV12-4	TRBJ2-3	NA	TGTGCCAGCGGCGGCTGGGACACAGATACGCAGTATTTT	CASGGWDTDTQYF
many	TRBV9	TRBJ2-7	NA	TGTGCCAGCAGCGTAGCTGGGGACCCCTTCCACGAGCAGTACTTC	CASSVAGDPFHEQYF
many	TRBV20-1	TRBJ1-6	NA	TGCAGTGCTAAGTACCCGGGAACTATCCTCAGCTCCTATAATTCACCCCTCCACTTT	CSAKYPGTILSSYNSPLHF
NA	TRBV21-1	TRBJ1-3	NA	TGTGCCAGCAGCAATAGGGTTACTGGAAACACCATATATTTT	CASSNRVTGNTIYF
NA	TRBV4-2	TRBJ2-3	TRBD2	TGTGCCAGCAGTCGGACTAGCGGGAGGTACACTAGCACAGATACGCAGTATTTT	CASSRTSGRYTSTDTQYF
many	TRBV4-3	TRBJ2-5	NA	TGCGCCAGCAGCCAAGGGGGGCTAGGGGGTTTCCAAGAGACCCAGTACTTC	CASSQGGLGGFQETQYF
NA	TRBV20-1	TRBJ2-5	TRBD2	TGCAGTGCTAGGCACGGGAGGGAGACCCAGTACTTC	CSARHGRETQYF
NA	TRBV19	TRBJ2-1	TRBD2	TGTGCCAGTAGTATCCTGCCGGGAGGCGCTTCAGGAGGTGAGCAGTTCTTC	CASSILPGGASGGEQFF
many	TRBV13	TRBJ2-7	TRBD2	TGTGCCAGCAGGCTACGGGAGGGCGATGTCTACGAGCAGTACTTC	CASRLREGDVYEQYF
NA	TRBV5-1	TRBJ2-3	NA	TGCGCCAGCAGCTTGTTCCAGGTGGGCGGGAGCACAGATACGCAGTATTTT	CASSLFQVGGSTDTQYF
many	TRBV10-2	TRBJ1-5	NA	TGCGCCACTTCCGCCCAGGGGAGGGATCAGCCCCAGCATTTT	CATSAQGRDQPQHF
many	TRBV20-1	TRBJ2-5	NA	TGCAGTGCTAGAGACCCCCGAGAGACCCAGTACTTC	CSARDPRETQYF
few	TRBV5-1	TRBJ2-2	NA	TGCGCCAGCAGCCCCCGGACAACGAGCACCGGGGAGCTGTTTTTT	CASSPRTTSTGELFF
NA	TRBV7-6	TRBJ2-3	NA	TGTGCCAGCAGCTTAGCATACTCGGATACGCAGTATTTT	CASSLAYSDTQYF
NA	TRBV5-1	TRBJ1-4	TRBD1	TGCGCCAGCAGCTTACAGGGGGTAAACGAAAAACTGTTTTTT	CASSLQGVNEKLFF
many	TRBV4-2	TRBJ2-3	NA	TGTGCCAGCAGCCAAGATCCCGGGCCAGATACGCAGTATTTT	CASSQDPGPDTQYF
few	TRBV4-3	TRBJ2-5	NA	TGCGCCAGCAGCCCTAAGACCAACAGCTGGACCCAGTACTTC	CASSPKTNSWTQYF
few	TRBV30	TRBJ1-2	TRBD1	TGTGCCTGGAGTATCGACAGGGGCGACTATGGCTACACCTTC	CAWSIDRGDYGYTF
NA	TRBV18	TRBJ2-1	TRBD2	TGTGCCAGCTCACTCACTCCGCTAGCGGGATGGTACAATGAGCAGTTCTTC	CASSLTPLAGWYNEQFF
NA	TRBV7-9	TRBJ2-7	NA	TGTGCCAGCAGCTTAGACCGGGATGACGAGCAGTACTTC	CASSLDRDDEQYF
NA	TRBV9	TRBJ2-2	TRBD1	TGTGCCAGCAGCGTGGGGGACAGGGACTGGACCTGGGAGCTGTTTTTT	CASSVGDRDWTWELFF
NA	TRBV24-1	TRBJ2-1	NA	TGTGCCACCAGGCTGGGAAATGAGCAGTTCTTC	CATRLGNEQFF
NA	TRBV3-1	TRBJ1-2	NA	TGTGCCAGCAGCCATCAACAGGTGAACTATGGCTACACCTTC	CASSHQQVNYGYTF
few	TRBV28	TRBJ1-5	NA	TGTGCCAGCAGTTTGGGGACTGCTGATAGCAATCAGCCCCAGCATTTT	CASSLGTADSNQPQHF
large	TRBV27	TRBJ2-5	NA	TGTGCCAGCAGTCCAACCACTCCCCAAGAGACCCAGTACTTC	CASSPTTPQETQYF
many	TRBV9	TRBJ2-6	NA	TGTGCCAGCTCCCCTGGGGCCAACGTCCTGACTTTC	CASSPGANVLTF
few	TRBV7-9	TRBJ2-5	NA	TGTGCCAGCAGCTCGGGACTTGCCCAACAAGAGACCCAGTACTTC	CASSSGLAQQETQYF
few	TRBV7-2	TRBJ2-3	NA	TGTGCCAGCAGCTTAGGACAGTACACAGATACGCAGTATTTT	CASSLGQYTDTQYF
few	TRBV3-1	TRBJ2-7	TRBD1	TGTGCCAGCAGCCCCGGGACAGGGTGGTACGAGCAGTACTTC	CASSPGTGWYEQYF
few	TRBV5-4	TRBJ2-3	TRBD2	TGTGCCAGCAGCGTACTAGCGGGAGGGCTTGGAGATACGCAGTATTTT	CASSVLAGGLGDTQYF
NA	TRBV12-3/TRBV12-4	TRBJ2-3	NA	TGTGCCAGCAGTCGGGACTCCCCACCAGATACGCAGTATTTT	CASSRDSPPDTQYF
many	TRBV11-2	TRBJ2-1	NA	TGTGCCAGCAGCTTAGGCCAGGTCTCCTACAATGAGCAGTTCTTC	CASSLGQVSYNEQFF
many	TRBV10-3	TRBJ1-5	NA	TGTGCCATCAGGGCTGGAGGAGGGGTTAGTCAGCCCCAGCATTTT	CAIRAGGGVSQPQHF
many	TRBV7-3	TRBJ2-2	TRBD2	TGTGCCAGCAGCTTAAGCGGGAGGGCCCCAGGGGAGCTGTTTTTT	CASSLSGRAPGELFF
NA	TRBV9	TRBJ1-4	NA	TGTGCCAGCAGCGTAGCCCCCACAGGCAGGACAACTAATGAAAAACTGTTTTTT	CASSVAPTGRTTNEKLFF
many	TRBV30	TRBJ2-6	NA	TGTGCCTGGAGAAAACGGGGAAGGGCTGGGGCCAACGTCCTGACTTTC	CAWRKRGRAGANVLTF
NA	TRBV5-1	TRBJ1-4	NA	TGCGCCAGCAGCTTGGATGGCCAGGATTATGAAAAACTGTTTTTT	CASSLDGQDYEKLFF
many	TRBV7-8	TRBJ2-3	NA	TGTGCCAGCAGCTTAGCAAGCGGGCTTAGCACAGATACGCAGTATTTT	CASSLASGLSTDTQYF
NA	TRBV7-9	TRBJ2-6	TRBD2	TGTGCCACCAGACTAGCGGGAGGGCCGGCTGGGGCCAACGTCCTGACTTTC	CATRLAGGPAGANVLTF
few	TRBV15	TRBJ2-5	TRBD2	TGTGCCACCAGCAGAGATTACGGACTAGCGGGAGGAGAGACCCAGTACTTC	CATSRDYGLAGGETQYF
many	TRBV5-5	TRBJ1-1	TRBD1	TGTGCCAGCATCCTACAGGGGATGAACACTGAAGCTTTCTTT	CASILQGMNTEAFF
few	TRBV18	TRBJ2-7	NA	TGTGCCAGCTCACCGGAAACAGGGACCTACGAGCAGTACTTC	CASSPETGTYEQYF
NA	TRBV6-2/TRBV6-3	TRBJ2-1	TRBD2	TGTGCCAGCAGCCCTTATAGCGGGGCCAACAATGAGCAGTTCTTC	CASSPYSGANNEQFF
NA	TRBV11-1	TRBJ2-1	NA	TGTGCCAGCAGCTTAGATGGCGGGACCACCTACAATGAGCAGTTCTTC	CASSLDGGTTYNEQFF
few	TRBV20-1	TRBJ2-7	NA	TGCAGTGCTAGAGACGACAGGCAGCCCTACGAGCAGTACTTC	CSARDDRQPYEQYF